Given below is one T cell receptor beta chain in context. Its antigen is unknown. No much larger clone exists at a distance of one base, and base qualities are not known. This entry comes from a study of T cell repertoires in cytomegalovirus infection (dated by TCRdb to between 2018 and 2021). About the study as a whole: Recently identified HLA-C-restricted CMV epitopes, whose presentation resists viral immunomodulation, were targeted by peptide stimulations together with well-studied HLA-B-restricted epitopes. Donor HLA type was relevant to the analysis, as public TCR beta signatures indicated carriage of CMV infection together with the matching HLA type.

Sequencing was performed on an Illumina HiSeq 1500. TCRdb ran its own pipeline on the public reads, namely fastp trimming at Q25 and MiXCR clone calling, and kept in-frame beta chains. Each record represents a unique CDR3 protein, reported with the most common genes and DNA among its rows. In all, the sample holds fewer than 1,000,000 distinct CDR3 sequences, and 31% of those were seen once. The top ten hold around 15% of the sample. On the study overall, not on this receptor specifically: The ex vivo response was dominated by HLA-C-restricted CMV-specific TCR beta clonotypes, and the single most frequent clonotype in two of eight donors was supplied by these HLA-C-restricted clonotypes. In both this cohort and an independent roughly 360-donor cohort, the cumulative frequency of public TCR beta family members distinguished carriers of CMV infection plus the relevant HLA type.

The cysteine opens and the phenylalanine closes a CDR3 of 14 amino acids. The entry retains the CDR3 DNA only, 42 bases that are in frame from base 1. V and J lose 2 bases and 4 bases, and a span of 12 bases separates them. Reading the germline V gene gives CDR1 SGHVS and CDR2 FNYEAQ. The treatment or condition label corresponds to: in vitro stimulation with specific CMV peptide epitopes to enrich CMV-specific T cells. The sample was cultured CD8+ T cells from PBMCs, taken from culture after CMV antigen stimulation. The sequence joins TRBV7-6 to TRBJ2-7; the best D guess is TRBD2, with 7 bases matching. This receptor was obtained from a human donor in good health (CMV status not recorded). Some clones in this sample may be carry-over from other donors' samples. The CDR3: CASSLRGAIYEQYF. The DNA is TGTGCCAGCAGCTTACGGGGGGCTATATACGAGCAGTACTTC.